A selection of T cell receptor beta chains follows, all from one sample in a study of CD8 T cells in Susac syndrome. TCRdb called the immunoSEQ multiplex PCR reads again in MiXCR, with one record for every CDR3 protein. The sample consists of approximately 300,000 distinct CDR3 sequences, around 85% of them appearing once. Specimen: CD8+ T cells from PBMCs. These receptors came from a human donor with multiple sclerosis. CDR3s include the opening cysteine and the closing phenylalanine or tryptophan. A D gene is named only where the DNA matches it firmly. Not every row has a clone size; where given, it reads once, few, many or a size class.

TRBD2	TRBV4-1	-	TRBJ2-3	CASSRQDLAGVYTDTQYF	TGCGCCAGCAGCCGCCAGGATCTAGCGGGAGTCTACACAGATACGCAGTATTTT
-	TRBV18	-	TRBJ2-3	CASSPLEGADTQYF	TGTGCCAGCTCACCACTCGAAGGCGCAGATACGCAGTATTTT
-	TRBV6-5	-	TRBJ2-5	CASSYSPQETQYF	TGTGCCAGCAGTTACTCGCCCCAAGAGACCCAGTACTTC
-	TRBV6-1	few	TRBJ2-1	CASSTFLGDNEQFF	TGTGCCAGCAGTACCTTCCTTGGGGACAATGAGCAGTTCTTC
-	TRBV20-1	-	TRBJ2-2	CSARSGAVFTGELFF	TGCAGTGCTAGATCAGGAGCGGTTTTCACCGGGGAGCTGTTTTTT
-	TRBV7-9	-	TRBJ1-1	CASSLAWGASTEAFF	TGTGCCAGCAGCTTGGCTTGGGGGGCTAGCACTGAAGCTTTCTTT
TRBD2	TRBV5-1	-	TRBJ2-2	CASSLGSSGTGELFF	TGCGCCAGCAGCTTGGGCTCTAGCGGGACCGGGGAGCTGTTTTTT
-	TRBV13	-	TRBJ1-1	CASSLGRGPEAFF	TGTGCCAGCAGCTTAGGTAGAGGCCCTGAAGCTTTCTTT
TRBD2	TRBV5-4	-	TRBJ2-1	CASSLGSGRINYNEQFF	TGTGCCAGCAGCTTGGGTAGCGGGAGGATCAATTACAATGAGCAGTTCTTC
-	TRBV20-1	-	TRBJ2-7	CSARGDRAYEQYF	TGCAGTGCTAGAGGCGACAGAGCCTACGAGCAGTACTTC
-	TRBV29-1	once	TRBJ2-7	CSITGASRPEQYF	TGCAGCATCACGGGAGCTAGCCGACCCGAGCAGTACTTC
-	TRBV29-1	-	TRBJ1-2	CSVEPGAPYGYTF	TGCAGCGTTGAGCCCGGGGCCCCCTATGGCTACACCTTC
-	TRBV5-4	-	TRBJ2-1	CASSLLGTSGEQFF	TGTGCCAGCAGCTTGTTAGGGACCTCCGGTGAGCAGTTCTTC
-	TRBV7-8	-	TRBJ1-2	CASSLLTGADGYTF	TGTGCCAGCAGCTTACTTACGGGTGCGGATGGCTACACCTTC
TRBD1	TRBV11-2	-	TRBJ2-3	CASNRDRDPDTQYF	TGTGCCAGCAACCGGGACAGGGACCCAGATACGCAGTATTTT
-	TRBV14	-	TRBJ2-7	CASSSTTGRGWYEQYF	TGTGCCAGCAGCAGTACTACCGGCCGGGGGTGGTACGAGCAGTACTTC
TRBD1	TRBV19	-	TRBJ1-1	CASTRTGQNTEAFF	TGTGCCAGTACCCGGACAGGTCAGAACACTGAAGCTTTCTTT
-	TRBV29-1	-	TRBJ2-1	CSGGNDNEQFF	TGCAGCGGAGGGAACGACAATGAGCAGTTCTTC
TRBD1	TRBV14	-	TRBJ2-1	CASSPAPGQGVDEQFF	TGTGCCAGCAGCCCGGCCCCGGGACAGGGCGTAGATGAGCAGTTCTTC
-	TRBV29-1	-	TRBJ2-5	CSVDGGEGETQYF	TGCAGCGTTGATGGGGGCGAGGGGGAGACCCAGTACTTC
TRBD2	TRBV11-2	-	TRBJ2-1	CASRSLAGGPGGNEQFF	TGTGCCAGCAGATCACTAGCGGGAGGGCCCGGTGGCAATGAGCAGTTCTTC
-	TRBV4-3	-	TRBJ1-4	CASSQGTAFNEKLFF	TGCGCCAGCAGCCAAGGGACTGCCTTTAATGAAAAACTGTTTTTT
-	TRBV7-7	once	TRBJ2-7	CASSPRPGLYEQYF	TGTGCTAGCAGCCCCCGACCAGGTTTGTACGAGCAGTACTTC
-	TRBV12-3/TRBV12-4	once	TRBJ2-4	CASRGVGIAKNIQYF	TGTGCCAGCAGAGGGGTTGGGATAGCCAAAAACATTCAGTACTTC
-	TRBV7-3	-	TRBJ2-2	CASSLGGGLGNTGELFF	TGTGCCAGCAGCTTAGGAGGGGGGTTAGGTAACACCGGGGAGCTGTTTTTT
-	TRBV9	once	TRBJ1-2	CASSTIPRDIPNYGYTF	TGTGCCAGCAGCACCATCCCCCGGGACATTCCAAACTATGGCTACACCTTC
TRBD2	TRBV6-1	-	TRBJ2-7	CASSPTLAGSTSEQYF	TGTGCCAGCAGTCCAACACTAGCGGGATCGACGAGCGAGCAGTACTTC
TRBD2	TRBV7-9	-	TRBJ2-7	CASSLPGSGRAYEQYF	TGTGCCAGCAGCTTACCGGGGAGCGGGAGGGCCTACGAGCAGTACTTC
TRBD1	TRBV27	-	TRBJ1-1	CASRNADRDVPEAFF	TGTGCCAGCAGGAACGCTGACAGGGACGTCCCTGAAGCTTTCTTT
-	TRBV7-2	-	TRBJ2-7	CASSLRDDYEQYF	TGTGCCAGCAGTCTTCGGGACGACTACGAGCAGTACTTC
-	TRBV15	few	TRBJ2-7	CATSRDRTWYEQYF	TGTGCCACCAGCAGAGACAGGACCTGGTACGAGCAGTACTTC
TRBD2	TRBV23-1	-	TRBJ2-2	CASTRGGAGELFF	TGCGCCAGCACTCGGGGGGGAGCCGGGGAGCTGTTTTTT
-	TRBV20-1	once	TRBJ2-7	CSARSPFSYEQYF	TGCAGTGCTAGGTCTCCCTTCTCCTACGAGCAGTACTTC
TRBD2	TRBV20-1	-	TRBJ2-7	CSASDASGRNSSYEQYF	TGCAGTGCTAGCGATGCTAGCGGGAGGAACTCTTCCTACGAGCAGTACTTC
TRBD2	TRBV14	-	TRBJ2-3	CASSLKWTSLSTDTQYF	TGTGCCAGCAGCCTAAAATGGACTAGCCTTAGCACAGATACGCAGTATTTT
-	TRBV7-2	-	TRBJ2-1	CAWEGRGPFYNEQFF	TGTGCCTGGGAGGGGCGGGGGCCTTTCTACAATGAGCAGTTCTTC
-	TRBV28	once	TRBJ2-2	CASYFSRAGELFF	TGTGCCAGCTACTTCTCCCGTGCCGGGGAGCTGTTTTTT
TRBD1	TRBV6-1	-	TRBJ2-7	CASLQGAPYEQYF	TGTGCCAGTTTACAGGGGGCTCCCTACGAGCAGTACTTC
-	TRBV3-1	-	TRBJ1-4	CASSQAGGRWDTTIDNEKLFF	TGTGCCAGCAGCCAAGCCGGGGGCAGGTGGGATACCACTATTGATAATGAAAAACTGTTTTTT
-	TRBV19	-	TRBJ2-1	CASNTGGVWSYNEQFF	TGTGCCAGTAATACAGGTGGGGTCTGGTCCTACAATGAGCAGTTCTTC
-	TRBV7-9	-	TRBJ2-6	CASSLGGPISGANVLTF	TGTGCCAGCAGCTTAGGGGGCCCCATCTCTGGGGCCAACGTCCTGACTTTC
-	TRBV12-3/TRBV12-4	-	TRBJ2-4	CASREDKTRGNIQYF	TGTGCCAGCAGAGAAGACAAGACGCGGGGAAACATTCAGTACTTC
-	TRBV4-3	-	TRBJ2-7	CASSPKLAYEQYF	TGCGCCAGCAGCCCCAAACTCGCCTACGAGCAGTACTTC
-	TRBV13	-	TRBJ1-5	CASTWGKNNQPQHF	TGTGCCAGCACTTGGGGGAAGAACAATCAGCCCCAGCATTTT
-	TRBV7-9	once	TRBJ1-5	CASSLVGDSNQPQHF	TGTGCCAGCAGCTTAGTGGGGGATAGCAATCAGCCCCAGCATTTT
-	TRBV20-1	-	TRBJ2-4	CSARAGTSKNIQYF	TGCAGTGCTAGAGCCGGGACTTCCAAAAACATTCAGTACTTC
-	TRBV7-3	once	TRBJ2-1	CASSLEGSFYNEQFF	TGTGCCAGCAGCTTAGAGGGGTCCTTTTACAATGAGCAGTTCTTC
TRBD2	TRBV7-9	-	TRBJ2-3	CASSYPSGRAPDTQYF	TGTGCCAGCAGCTACCCTAGCGGGAGGGCCCCAGATACGCAGTATTTT
-	TRBV9	-	TRBJ1-2	CASSVFNGHGGYTF	TGTGCCAGCAGCGTCTTCAACGGCCACGGGGGCTACACCTTC
-	TRBV28	-	TRBJ1-5	CASSPQASNQPQHF	TGTGCCAGCAGCCCACAGGCCAGCAATCAGCCCCAGCATTTT
TRBD2	TRBV7-9	-	TRBJ2-7	CASSSLTSGSGYEQYF	TGTGCCAGCAGCTCGCTGACTAGCGGGAGTGGGTACGAGCAGTACTTC
TRBD2	TRBV6-5	-	TRBJ2-1	CASSYSIVAGDQDEQFF	TGTGCCAGCAGTTACTCGATAGTAGCGGGGGACCAGGATGAGCAGTTCTTC
TRBD1	TRBV28	-	TRBJ1-5	CASSLVPTGRSNQPQHF	TGTGCCAGCAGTTTGGTTCCGACAGGGCGCAGCAATCAGCCCCAGCATTTT
TRBD1	TRBV19	-	TRBJ1-1	CASATGQGAPEAFF	TGTGCCAGTGCCACGGGACAGGGGGCCCCTGAAGCTTTCTTT
TRBD2	TRBV7-9	-	TRBJ2-3	CASSFVLAGETDTQYF	TGTGCCAGCAGCTTCGTCCTAGCGGGAGAAACAGATACGCAGTATTTT
-	TRBV29-1	-	TRBJ2-1	CSVEVEGLSYNEQFF	TGCAGCGTTGAAGTTGAAGGGTTATCCTACAATGAGCAGTTCTTC
-	TRBV9	once	TRBJ2-3	CASSEPPVGDTQYF	TGTGCCAGCAGCGAGCCCCCCGTGGGGGATACGCAGTATTTT